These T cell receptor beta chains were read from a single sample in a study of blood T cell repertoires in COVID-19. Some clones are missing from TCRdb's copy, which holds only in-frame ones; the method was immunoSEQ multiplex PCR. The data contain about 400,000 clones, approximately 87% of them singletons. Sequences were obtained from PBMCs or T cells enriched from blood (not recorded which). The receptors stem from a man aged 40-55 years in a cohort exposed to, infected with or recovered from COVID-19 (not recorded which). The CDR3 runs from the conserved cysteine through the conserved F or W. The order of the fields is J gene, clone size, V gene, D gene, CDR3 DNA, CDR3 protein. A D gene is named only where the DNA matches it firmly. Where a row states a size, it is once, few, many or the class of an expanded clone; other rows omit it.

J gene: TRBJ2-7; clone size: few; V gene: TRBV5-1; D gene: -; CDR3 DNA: TGCGCCAGCAGCTTGCAAATCCCCTACGAGCAGTACTTC; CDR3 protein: CASSLQIPYEQYF
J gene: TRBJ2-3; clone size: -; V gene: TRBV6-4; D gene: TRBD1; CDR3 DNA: TGTGCCAGCAGTGACACAGGGGGCTCAGATACGCAGTATTTT; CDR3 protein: CASSDTGGSDTQYF
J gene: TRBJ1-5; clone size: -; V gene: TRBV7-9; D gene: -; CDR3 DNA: TGTGCCAGCAGCTTAGAATCCAGTAGCAATCAGCCCCAGCATTTT; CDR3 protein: CASSLESSSNQPQHF
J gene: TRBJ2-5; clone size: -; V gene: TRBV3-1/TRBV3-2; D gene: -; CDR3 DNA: TGTGCCAGCAGCCGTAGTCTAAGGGGTTACCAAGAGACCCAGTACTTC; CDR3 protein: CASSRSLRGYQETQYF
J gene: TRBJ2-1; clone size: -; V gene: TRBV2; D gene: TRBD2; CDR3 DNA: TGTGCCAGCAGTATCCTTAGCGGGGCCTCCTACAATGAGCAGTTCTTC; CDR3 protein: CASSILSGASYNEQFF
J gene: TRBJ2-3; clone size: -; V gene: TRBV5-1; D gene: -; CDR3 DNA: TGCGCCAGCAGCTTACTGGAGGTAGATACGCAGTATTTT; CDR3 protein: CASSLLEVDTQYF
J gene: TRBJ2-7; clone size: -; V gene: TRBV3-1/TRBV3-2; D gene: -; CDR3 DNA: TGTGCCAGCAGCCTAATGGCCGAGCAGTACTTC; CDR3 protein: CASSLMAEQYF
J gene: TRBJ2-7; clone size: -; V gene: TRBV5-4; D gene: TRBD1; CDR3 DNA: TGTGCCAGCAGCCCAGGGGGACAGCAAACCTCCTACGAGCAGTACTTC; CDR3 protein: CASSPGGQQTSYEQYF
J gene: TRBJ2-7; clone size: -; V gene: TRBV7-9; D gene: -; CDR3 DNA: TGTGCCAGCAGCAAAGCGGGCCAGACCACCTACGAGCAGTACTTC; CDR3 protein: CASSKAGQTTYEQYF
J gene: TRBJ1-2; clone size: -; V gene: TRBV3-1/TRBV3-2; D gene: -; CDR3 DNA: TGTGCCAGCAGCCCTTTACAGGGTTATGGCTACACCTTC; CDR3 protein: CASSPLQGYGYTF
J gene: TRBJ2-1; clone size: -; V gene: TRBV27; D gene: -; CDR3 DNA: TGTGCCAGCAGTGGGGCGAGCTCCTACAATGAGCAGTTCTTC; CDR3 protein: CASSGASSYNEQFF
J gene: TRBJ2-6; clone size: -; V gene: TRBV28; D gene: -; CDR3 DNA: TGTGCCAGCACCTCAGGCGGGGTTCAGGTCCTTTCTGGGGCCAACGTCCTGACTTTC; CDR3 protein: CASTSGGVQVLSGANVLTF
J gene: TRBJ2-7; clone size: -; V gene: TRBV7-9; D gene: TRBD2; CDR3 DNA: TGTGCCAGCAGCCGAACTAGCGGGACTTACTCCTACGAGCAGTACTTC; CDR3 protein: CASSRTSGTYSYEQYF
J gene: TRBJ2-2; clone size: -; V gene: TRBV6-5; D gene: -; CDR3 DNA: TGTGCCAGCAGGTCGACAGGGAACACCGGGGAGCTGTTTTTT; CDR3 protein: CASRSTGNTGELFF
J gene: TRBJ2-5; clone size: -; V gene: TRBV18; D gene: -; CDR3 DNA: TGTGCCAGCTCACCGGGAGTAAAAGAGACCCAGTACTTC; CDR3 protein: CASSPGVKETQYF
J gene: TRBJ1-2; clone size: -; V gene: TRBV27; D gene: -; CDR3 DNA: TGTGCCTCCACCAGAGGGGGGGGTGATGGCTACACCTTC; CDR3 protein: CASTRGGGDGYTF
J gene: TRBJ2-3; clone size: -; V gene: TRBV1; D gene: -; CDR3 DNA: TGCACCAGCATTAAGGGCGGGAAGAGGGCAGATACGCAGTATTTT; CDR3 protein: CTSIKGGKRADTQYF
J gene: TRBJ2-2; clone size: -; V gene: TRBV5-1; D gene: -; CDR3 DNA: TGCGCCAGCAGCTTGGGGTACAGGGCCACCGGGGAGCTGTTTTTT; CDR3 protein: CASSLGYRATGELFF
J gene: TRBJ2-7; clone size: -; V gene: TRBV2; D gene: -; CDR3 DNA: TGTGCCAGCAGTGAAGCGCTAGGCGAGCAGTACTTC; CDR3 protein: CASSEALGEQYF
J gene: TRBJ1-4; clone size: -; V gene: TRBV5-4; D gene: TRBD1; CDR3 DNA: TGTGCCAGCAGCTTGCAGGGGGCAGGGGAAAAACTGTTTTTT; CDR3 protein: CASSLQGAGEKLFF
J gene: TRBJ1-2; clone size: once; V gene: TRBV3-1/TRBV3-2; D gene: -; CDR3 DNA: TGTGCCAGCAGCCCTCTCGGGACATCAGCTAACTATGGCTACACCTTC; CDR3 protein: CASSPLGTSANYGYTF
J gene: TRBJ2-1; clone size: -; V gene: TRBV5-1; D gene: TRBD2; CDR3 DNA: TGCGCCAGCAGCTTGGCCGGAGTAGCGGGAAACAATGAGCAGTTCTTC; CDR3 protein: CASSLAGVAGNNEQFF
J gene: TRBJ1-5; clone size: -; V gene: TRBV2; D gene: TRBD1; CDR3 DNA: TGTGCCAGCAGGAACAGGGGAATAAATCAGCCCCAGCATTTT; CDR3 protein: CASRNRGINQPQHF
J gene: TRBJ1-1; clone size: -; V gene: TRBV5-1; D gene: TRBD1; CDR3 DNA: TGCGCCAGCAGCGACAGGGTGAGCACTGAAGCTTTCTTT; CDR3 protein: CASSDRVSTEAFF
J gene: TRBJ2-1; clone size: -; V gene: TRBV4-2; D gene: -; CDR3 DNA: TGTGCCAGCAGCCAAGTTTCCGGGAGAGATATTGAGCAGTTCTTC; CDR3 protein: CASSQVSGRDIEQFF
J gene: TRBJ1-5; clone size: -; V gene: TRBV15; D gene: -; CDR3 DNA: TGTGCCACCAGCAGGGTAGGGGGGGAGCCCCAGCATTTT; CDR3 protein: CATSRVGGEPQHF
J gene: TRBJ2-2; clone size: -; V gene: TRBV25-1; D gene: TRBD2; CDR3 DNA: TGTGCCAGCAGGGCGGGACTAGCGACCACCGGGGAGCTGTTTTTT; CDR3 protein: CASRAGLATTGELFF
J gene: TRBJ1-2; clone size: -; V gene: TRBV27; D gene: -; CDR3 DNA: TGTGCCAGCAGACCAGACGCGGACTATGGCTACACCTTC; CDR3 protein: CASRPDADYGYTF
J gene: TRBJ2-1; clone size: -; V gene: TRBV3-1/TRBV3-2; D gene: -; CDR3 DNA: TGTGCCAGCAGCCAAGAGGGGGGTAGCAATGAGCAGTTCTTC; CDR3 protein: CASSQEGGSNEQFF
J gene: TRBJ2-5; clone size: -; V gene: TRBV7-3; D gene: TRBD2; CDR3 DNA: TGTGCCAGCAGCTTCGGACTAGCGGAGACCCAGTACTTC; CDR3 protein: CASSFGLAETQYF
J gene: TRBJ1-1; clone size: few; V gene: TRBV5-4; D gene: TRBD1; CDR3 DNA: TGTGCCAGCAGCGCATATCGGGGACAGATGAACACTGAAGCTTTCTTT; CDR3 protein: CASSAYRGQMNTEAFF
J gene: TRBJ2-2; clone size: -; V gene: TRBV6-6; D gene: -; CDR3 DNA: TGTGCCAGCAGCCCGGGGGTTGGCTTTGGCACCGGGGAGCTGTTTTTT; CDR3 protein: CASSPGVGFGTGELFF
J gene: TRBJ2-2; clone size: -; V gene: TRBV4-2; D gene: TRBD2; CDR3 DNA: TGTGCCAGCAGCCAAGGGACTAGCGGGAGGGCCCACACCGGGGAGCTGTTTTTT; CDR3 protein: CASSQGTSGRAHTGELFF
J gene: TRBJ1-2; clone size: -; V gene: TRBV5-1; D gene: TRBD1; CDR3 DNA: TGCGCCAGCAGCAACGGGACAGGGACGGGTGGCTACACCTTC; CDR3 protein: CASSNGTGTGGYTF
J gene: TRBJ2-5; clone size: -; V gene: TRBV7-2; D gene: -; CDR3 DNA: TGTGCCAGCAGCTTAGGGCAGGGGCAAGAGACCCAGTACTTC; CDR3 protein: CASSLGQGQETQYF
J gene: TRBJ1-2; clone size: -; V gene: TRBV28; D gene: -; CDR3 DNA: TGTGCCAGCAGTTCCCCCCGCAGGGCCCCTAACTATGGCTACACCTTC; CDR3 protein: CASSSPRRAPNYGYTF
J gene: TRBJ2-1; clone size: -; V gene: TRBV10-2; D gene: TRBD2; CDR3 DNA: TGCGCCAGCAGTGCGGGTACTAGCGAGTACAATGAGCAGTTCTTC; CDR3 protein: CASSAGTSEYNEQFF
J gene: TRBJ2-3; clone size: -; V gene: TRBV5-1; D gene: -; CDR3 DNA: TGCGCCAGCAGCTTGACAGGCACAGATACGCAGTATTTT; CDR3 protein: CASSLTGTDTQYF
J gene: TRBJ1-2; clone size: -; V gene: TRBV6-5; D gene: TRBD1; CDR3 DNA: TGTGCCAGCAGTTACGATGCCAGGGGGCGGATCTATGGCTACACCTTC; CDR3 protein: CASSYDARGRIYGYTF
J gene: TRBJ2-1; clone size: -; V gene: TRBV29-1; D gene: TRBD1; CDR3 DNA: TGCAGCGTAGGGACAGTCCAAAGGGGTGAGCAGTTCTTC; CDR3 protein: CSVGTVQRGEQFF
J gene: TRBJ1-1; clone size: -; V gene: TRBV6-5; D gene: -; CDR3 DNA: TGTGCCAGCAGTTATGGGCCTGAAGCTTTCTTT; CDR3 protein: CASSYGPEAFF
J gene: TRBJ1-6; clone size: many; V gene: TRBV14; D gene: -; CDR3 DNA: TGTGCCAGCAGCCAAGAAAGTCGGACATCACCCCTCCACTTT; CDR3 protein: CASSQESRTSPLHF
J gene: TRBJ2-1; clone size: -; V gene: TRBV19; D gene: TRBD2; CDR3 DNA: TGTGCCAGTAGTCCTGGACTAGCGGGAGGCAGGCGGACCTACAATGAGCAGTTCTTC; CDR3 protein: CASSPGLAGGRRTYNEQFF
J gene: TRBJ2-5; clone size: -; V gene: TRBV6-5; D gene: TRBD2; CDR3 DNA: TGTGCCAGCAGTTACTTGCGGGAGGGGACCCAGTACTTC; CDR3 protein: CASSYLREGTQYF
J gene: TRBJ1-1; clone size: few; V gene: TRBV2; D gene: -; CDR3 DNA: TGTGCCAGCAGTGAACAGGTAAACACTGAAGCTTTCTTT; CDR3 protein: CASSEQVNTEAFF
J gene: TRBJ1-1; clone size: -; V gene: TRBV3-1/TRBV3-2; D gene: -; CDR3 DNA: TGTGCCAGCAGCCAGGGGGGGACTGAAGCTTTCTTT; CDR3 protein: CASSQGGTEAFF
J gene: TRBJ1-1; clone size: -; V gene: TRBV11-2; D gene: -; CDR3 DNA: TGTGCCAGCAGTCAACAGGCCATGAACACTGAAGCTTTCTTT; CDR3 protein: CASSQQAMNTEAFF
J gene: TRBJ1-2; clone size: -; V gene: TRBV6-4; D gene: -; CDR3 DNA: TGTGCCAGCAGTGACTTGGGGACATCTCGGTACTATGGCTACACCTTC; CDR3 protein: CASSDLGTSRYYGYTF
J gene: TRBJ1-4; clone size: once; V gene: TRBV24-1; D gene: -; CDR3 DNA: TGTGCCACCAGTGACCAGAGACAGGCCGAAGGAAAACTGTTTTTT; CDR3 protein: CATSDQRQAEGKLFF